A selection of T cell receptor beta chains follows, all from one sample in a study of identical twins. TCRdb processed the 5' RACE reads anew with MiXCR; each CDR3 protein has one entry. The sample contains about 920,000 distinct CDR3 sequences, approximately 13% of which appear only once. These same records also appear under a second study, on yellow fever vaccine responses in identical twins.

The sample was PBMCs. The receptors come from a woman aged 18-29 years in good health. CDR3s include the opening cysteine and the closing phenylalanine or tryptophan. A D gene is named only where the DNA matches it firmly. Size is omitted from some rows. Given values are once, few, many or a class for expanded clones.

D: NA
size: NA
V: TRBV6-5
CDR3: CASSEGFEAFF

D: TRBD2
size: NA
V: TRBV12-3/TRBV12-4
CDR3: CASSRSGRGNEQFF

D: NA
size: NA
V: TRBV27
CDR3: CASSGLPPSTGELFF

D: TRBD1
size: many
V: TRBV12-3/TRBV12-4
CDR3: CASSSQGGSNSPLHF

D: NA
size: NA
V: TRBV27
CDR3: CASSSQRTGFTGELFF

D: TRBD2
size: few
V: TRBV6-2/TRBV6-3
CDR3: CASRPTSGAPKETQYF

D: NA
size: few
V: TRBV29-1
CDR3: CSAADPGNIQYF

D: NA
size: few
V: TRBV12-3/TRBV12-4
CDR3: CASSQGRSTQYF

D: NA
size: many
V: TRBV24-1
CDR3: CATSDLRSKNEQFF

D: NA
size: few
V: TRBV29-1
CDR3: CSVEDKGQGPDTQYF

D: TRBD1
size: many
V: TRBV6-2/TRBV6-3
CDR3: CASSNELGTGLLTDTQYF

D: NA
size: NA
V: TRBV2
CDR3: CASSPNPQPQHF

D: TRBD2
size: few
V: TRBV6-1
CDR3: CASSELGLGTYNEQFF

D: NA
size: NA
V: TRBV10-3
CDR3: CAISPMGSQNTLHF

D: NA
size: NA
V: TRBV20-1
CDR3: CSARDLEWNNEQFF

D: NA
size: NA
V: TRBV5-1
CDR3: CASSPPSSLSHEQYF

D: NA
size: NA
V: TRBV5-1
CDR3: CASRVPGETQYF

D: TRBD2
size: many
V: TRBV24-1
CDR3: CATSDLQVQAGEETQYF

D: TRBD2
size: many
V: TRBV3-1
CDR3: CASSQGTSGTQYF

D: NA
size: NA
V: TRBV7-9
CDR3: CASSLIGQGGQETQYF

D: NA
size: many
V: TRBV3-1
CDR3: CASSQELGGRSPLHF

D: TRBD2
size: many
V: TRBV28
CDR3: CASSFLGRERDTDTQYF

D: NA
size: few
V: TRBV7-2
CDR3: CASSFRWTANTGELFF

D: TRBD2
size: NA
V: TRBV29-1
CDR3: CSVEGRGWLSLLNEQFF

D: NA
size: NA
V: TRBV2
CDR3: CASSDGIGSYSNQPQHF

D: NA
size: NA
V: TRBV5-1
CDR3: CASSTTVKETQYF

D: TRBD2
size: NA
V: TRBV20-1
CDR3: CSASSSGVGDTQYF

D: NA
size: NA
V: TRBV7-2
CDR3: CASSLQPGYEQYF

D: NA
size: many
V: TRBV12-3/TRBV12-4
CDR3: CASSPGFLEQYF

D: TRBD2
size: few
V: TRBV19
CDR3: CASSFNTPLLAGGPKTQYF

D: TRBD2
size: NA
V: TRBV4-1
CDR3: CASSQGLARNTGELFF

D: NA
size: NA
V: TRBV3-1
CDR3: CASQRSGAGRYF

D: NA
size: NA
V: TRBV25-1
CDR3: CASLPRGNTEAFF

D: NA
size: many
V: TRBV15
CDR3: CATSRGPETQYF

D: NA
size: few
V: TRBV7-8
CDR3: CASSLHRGVGNQPQHF

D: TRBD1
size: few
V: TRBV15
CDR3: CATRQGASEQFF

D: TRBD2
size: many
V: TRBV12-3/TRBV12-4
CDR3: CASSLGGGIGGELFF

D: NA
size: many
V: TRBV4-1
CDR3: CASSLRWGGEKLFF

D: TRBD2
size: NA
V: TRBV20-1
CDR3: CSARSLRGASTDTQYF